The T cell receptor (beta chain) described here comes from a study of Ad26.COV2.S vaccination and SARS-CoV-2 variants (dated by TCRdb to 2020 to 2023). Notes on the research overall: Donors in the vaccine arm were drawn from COV1001, a multicentre, randomized, double-blind, placebo-controlled phase I-IIa trial testing Ad26.COV2.S in healthy adults. Ad26.COV2.S was administered intramuscularly at a dose of 5x10^10 or 1x10^11 viral particles, either as one shot or as two shots given 56 days apart. TCRbeta repertoire sequencing was used to assess the specificity and breadth of SARS-CoV-2-reactive T cell receptors after Ad26.COV2.S vaccination. A total of 32 samples were included in the TCR-sequenced set, comprising roughly 20 Ad26.COV2.S vaccine recipients, 5 placebo recipients and 8 SARS-CoV-2 convalescent individuals. Trial participants were randomized into five groups of five, in which low-dose or high-dose Ad26.COV2.S was given once or twice, or placebo was given on both occasions. Investigators remained blinded to trial group allocation during experiments and outcome assessment.

The immunoSEQ Assay was the method used to sequence TCRbeta CDR3 regions. After extraction, genomic DNA underwent amplification by bias-controlled multiplex PCR, followed by high-throughput sequencing. The authors' pipeline ran thus. To quantify the absolute abundance of each unique TCRbeta CDR3 region, sequences were collapsed and filtered. Usable DNA was measured by amplifying reference genes present in all nucleated cells, and TCRbeta template counts were normalized to that usable DNA to estimate T cell fraction. Repertoire TCRs were annotated as SARS-CoV-2-specific when V gene, CDR3 amino acid sequence and J gene were exactly matched to a known reactive TCR set. The reference SARS-CoV-2 TCR set was obtained from MIRA and was filtered for enrichment in COVID-19-positive ImmuneCODE repertoires, whereby public or cross-reactive TCRs were removed. Drawing on the MIRA antigens, annotated TCRs were analysed further at the level of specific ORF or position within ORF. Depth was the summed frequency of annotated unique rearrangements, while breadth was defined as annotated unique rearrangements over total unique productive rearrangements. Group comparisons of TCR breadth used two-sided Wilcoxon rank-sum tests. TCRdb obtained this table from immuneACCESS and retained in-frame rearrangements with V and J assigned. These tables miss some clones; where compared with another copy, unresolved V genes account for less than half of the shortfall, and the remainder is unexplained. V, J and clone size are those of that table, while D and trimming were read from the DNA. Recorded for this sample are around 300,000 clones; 80% to 90% of them occurred a single time. The top ten clones comprise about 10% of the sample.

V is shortened by 3 bases, J by 5 bases, and the region joining them spans 11 bases. The CDR3 runs 13 residues from the cysteine to the phenylalanine. The CDR3 DNA has 39 bases and is translated from base 1. Via the germline V gene (reference sequence), CDR1 is GTSNPN and CDR2 SVGIG. In light of the paper, this sample's treatment or condition label describes: some 20 received Ad26.COV2.S at low or high dose, single or two shots; roughly five received placebo; per-sample allocation not given. Repertoires of vaccine and placebo recipients were sequenced from samples taken on day 63 after the first injection. Between 29 July and 7 August 2020, Cohort 1b enrolled about 27 adults aged 18-55 years at one site in Boston, USA. Ad26.COV2.S consisted of a replication-incompetent adenovirus type 26 vector by which a prefusion-stabilized SARS-CoV-2 spike protein from the original Wuhan strain was expressed.

The sample holds a few counts of this clone. Its antigen specificity is not known. The input lacks base qualities; no much larger clone sits a single base away. Overall study outcomes, separate from this receptor: Vaccine and placebo recipients had comparable non-spike TCR breadth, which fits with the vaccine containing only spike. Comparing responses between vaccine doses or regimens was not something the study was powered to do. After vaccination, spike-specific CD8+ and CD4+ T cell responses were reported to show substantial breadth. Compared with placebo recipients, Ad26.COV2.S recipients showed higher spike-specific TCR breadth (P = 0.0014). The authors noted that total T cell responses may have been underestimated by the TCR breadth and depth analyses.

The V and J segments used are TRBV30 and TRBJ1-5; the D gene cannot be resolved reliably. The TCR comes from a person aged 18-65 years who received the Ad26.COV2.S COVID-19 vaccine or a placebo. This specimen consisted of peripheral blood, obtained in a trial of Ad26.COV2.S vaccine versus placebo. This receptor carries the CDR3 CAWSIEAHQPQHF. The nucleotide sequence reads as follows: TGTGCCTGGAGCATTGAAGCTCATCAGCCCCAGCATTTT. Reference TRBV30 and TRBJ1-5 genes cover what lies past the CDR3, so the full variable domain is SQTIHQWPATLVQPVGSPLSLECTVEGTSNPNLYWYRQAAGRGLQLLFYSVGIGQISSEVPQNLSASRPQDRQFILSSKKLLLSDSGFYLCAWSIEAHQPQHFGDGTRLSIL.